The clone carrying this TCR beta chain was observed at least ten times. Its cognate antigen is unknown. The source of the sample is a study of molecular identifiers for immune sequencing clone quantification. This CDR3 has 13 residues. Germline CDR1 reads SEHNR; CDR2 reads FQNEAQ (reference sequence). V gave up 7 bases and J gave up 3 bases, with 12 bases separating them. TCRdb reanalysed the PCR reads using MiXCR and keeps one entry per CDR3 protein. Counted here are about 640,000 distinct CDR3 sequences, 15% to 20% occurring once; the ten biggest clones make up roughly 0.9%. The study's findings and limits: Spiked Jurkat TCR RNA equal to one cell could reportedly be picked out among one million naive cells. Under 1% of molecules in naive cells, but over 99% of effector molecules, belonged to clones above 20 RNA copies.

The sequence came from a human donor in good health. Some libraries in this study had Jurkat cell RNA spiked in. The chain is built from TRBV7-9 and TRBJ2-5, with D possibly TRBD1 on 5 matching bases. Sequencing was done on a sample of naive CD8+ T cells from blood, with Jurkat cell RNA spiked in. Subset reported: FACS-sorted CD8+CD4-CCR7+CD45RA+ naive T cells. The CDR3 region is CASTIGAEETQYF. As DNA, the CDR3 is TGTGCCAGCACCATAGGGGCAGAAGAGACCCAGTACTTC.